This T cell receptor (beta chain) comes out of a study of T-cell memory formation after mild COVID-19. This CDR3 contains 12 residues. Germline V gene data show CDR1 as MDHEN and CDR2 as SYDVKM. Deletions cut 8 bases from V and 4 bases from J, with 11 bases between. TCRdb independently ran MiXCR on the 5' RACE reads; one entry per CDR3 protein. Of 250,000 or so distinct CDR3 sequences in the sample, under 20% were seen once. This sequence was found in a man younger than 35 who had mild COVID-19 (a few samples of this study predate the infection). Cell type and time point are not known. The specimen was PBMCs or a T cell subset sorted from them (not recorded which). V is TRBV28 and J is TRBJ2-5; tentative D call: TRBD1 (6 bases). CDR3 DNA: TGTGCCAGCCACAGGGTTCCAGAGACCCAGTACTTC. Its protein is CASHRVPETQYF.